The 21 T cell receptor beta chains below all came from one sample that was sequenced in a study of chemoradiotherapy in HPV16-positive cancers. Using immunoSEQ multiplex PCR, the repertoire was profiled, and TCRdb retains in-frame clones only, with some absent. The data show about 22,000 clones, around 73% seen once. Sample collection occurred from a patient who underwent chemoradiotherapy. The receptor set was obtained from a human donor with HPV-associated anogenital cancer.

The V call is TRBV4-1, the J call TRBJ2-1; D might be TRBD1 (6 bases). Trimming took 4 bases from V and 3 from J, leaving 10 bases between them. Germline V CDR1 and CDR2: MGHRA, YSYEKL. This CDR3 comprises 14 residues. The CDR3 here is CASSREDSYNEQFF. In nucleotides, the CDR3 is TGCGCCAGCAGCCGAGAGGACAGCTACAATGAGCAGTTCTTC.

This chain joins TRBV9 and TRBJ1-2, with unresolved D. Per the germline V gene, CDR1 is SGDLS and CDR2 is YYNGEE. Trimming shortened V by 0 bases and J by 0 bases, and 6 bases separated the two germline ends. The CDR3 sequence is 14 residues long. CDR3 loop: CASSVGGANYGYTF. CDR3 nucleotide sequence: TGTGCCAGCAGCGTAGGGGGAGCTAACTATGGCTACACCTTC.

The gene calls are TRBV27 and TRBJ1-5, with TRBD1 as a possible D gene (6 bases). CDR1 and CDR2 from the germline V gene are MNHEY and SMNVEV (reference sequence). The CDR3 sequence is 15 residues long. Trimming stripped 3 bases from V and 2 bases from J, with 11 bases between. The DNA of the CDR3 is TGTGCCAGCAGTTTCCACAGGGATGGCAATCAGCCCCAGCATTTT. Translated: CASSFHRDGNQPQHF.

This clone was picked up one time. The gene calls are TRBV16 and TRBJ1-2; D is possibly TRBD1 (5 bases). Between the trimmed V and J ends, which lost 3 bases and 7 bases, there was a span of 21 bases. Germline V lookup: CDR1 KGHSY, CDR2 FQNENV. The CDR3 has 16 amino acids. This CDR3 reads CASSHPRGGVSRGYTF. The DNA of the CDR3 is TGTGCCAGCAGCCACCCCCGGGGAGGGGTTAGTCGTGGCTACACCTTC.

This clone was detected only a few times. The chain uses TRBV5-6 and TRBJ2-5; 14 bases map to TRBD2. V gave up 3 bases and J gave up 6 bases; unmatched junction bases: 4. The CDR3 has 15 amino acids. CDR1 and CDR2 from the germline V gene are SGHDT and YYEEEE. This chain's CDR3 is CASSSRTSGGQTQYF. CDR3 nucleotides: TGTGCCAGCAGCTCCCGGACTAGCGGGGGGCAGACCCAGTACTTC.

V and J are TRBV5-1 and TRBJ2-7; D perhaps matches TRBD1 (5 bases). The CDR3 covers 12 residues. V lost 4 bases and J lost 3, with 8 bases in between. Germline-derived CDR1 and CDR2 are SGHRS and YFSETQ. The CDR3 protein is CASSVDSYEQYF. In DNA form, the CDR3 reads TGCGCCAGCAGCGTCGACAGCTACGAGCAGTACTTC.

CDR3 residues: CAWEDRGNSPLHF. The DNA for the CDR3 is TGTGCCTGGGAAGACAGGGGAAATTCACCCCTCCACTTT. V usage is TRBV30 and J usage is TRBJ1-6, with TRBD1 identical over 8 bases. The V gene end was trimmed by 5 bases and the J gene end by 7 bases; junction bases not matched to a gene: 4. From germline, CDR1 is GTSNPN and CDR2 SVGIG (reference sequence). The CDR3 length is 13 residues. The complete variable domain, with remaining parts taken from reference TRBV30 and TRBJ1-6, reads SQTIHQWPATLVQPVGSPLSLECTVEGTSNPNLYWYRQAAGRGLQLLFYSVGIGQISSEVPQNLSASRPQDRQFILSSKKLLLSDSGFYLCAWEDRGNSPLHFGNGTRLTVT.

This clone appeared once. The V and J genes are TRBV2 and TRBJ2-2, with D perhaps matching TRBD2 (6 bases). Germline V gene data show CDR1 as SNHLY and CDR2 as FYNNEI. The CDR3 covers 14 residues. Trimming removed 5 bases at V and 1 base at J, with 8 bases between. The CDR3 loop is CASSPGLNTGELFF. DNA of the CDR3: TGTGCCAGCAGTCCGGGACTGAACACCGGGGAGCTGTTTTTT.

The genes are TRBV6-1 and TRBJ2-7; 7 bases match TRBD1. From germline, CDR1 is MNHNS and CDR2 SASEGT. J lost 2 bases, V lost 2 bases, and 0 bases had no gene match. CDR3 size: 13 residues. The CDR3 DNA follows: TGTGCCAGCAGTGAAAGGGGGCCCTACGAGCAGTACTTC. Amino acids: CASSERGPYEQYF.

V is TRBV5-4 and J is TRBJ1-1, with D uncertain. Germline loops: CDR1 SGHNT, CDR2 YYREEE (reference sequence). The CDR3 covers 13 residues. Trimming left V 2 bases short and J 5 bases short, with 10 bases between. The CDR3 reads CASSFNPGTEAFF. The CDR3 nucleotides read TGTGCCAGCAGCTTCAACCCGGGGACTGAAGCTTTCTTT.

The J gene is TRBJ1-3, the V gene TRBV15; D not certain. The CDR3 consists of 16 residues. Trimming removed 3 bases at V and 0 bases at J, with 12 bases between. From germline, CDR1 is LNHNV and CDR2 YYDKDF (reference sequence). CDR3 nucleotide sequence: TGTGCCACCAGCAGGTTTGGCCCAAGCTCTGGAAACACCATATATTTT. Its translation is CATSRFGPSSGNTIYF.

This chain joins TRBV5-6 and TRBJ1-4; D gene unclear. Between the trimmed V and J ends, which lost 0 bases and 7 bases, there was a span of 10 bases. Germline CDR1 and CDR2: SGHDT and YYEEEE. The CDR3 has 14 amino acids. The chain's CDR3 is CASSLEGTSEKLFF. CDR3 in DNA: TGTGCCAGCAGCTTGGAAGGTACCTCTGAAAAACTGTTTTTT.

The V call is TRBV9, the J call TRBJ2-1; 9 bases line up with TRBD1. The junction had 3 bases not matched to a gene; V was cut back by 4 bases and J by 1 base. Germline-derived CDR1 and CDR2 are SGDLS and YYNGEE. The CDR3 contains 15 residues. The CDR3 DNA reads as TGTGCCAGCAGCCTTGGACAGGGGTCCTACAATGAGCAGTTCTTC. It translates to CASSLGQGSYNEQFF.

This CDR3 reads CAISGGGLVSGEQFF. For the CDR3, the DNA is TGTGCCATCAGTGGAGGAGGGCTAGTGAGCGGGGAGCAGTTCTTC. The chain carries TRBV10-3 and TRBJ2-1, with D perhaps TRBD2 (6 bases). Trimming stripped 4 bases from V and 10 bases from J, with 20 bases between. In germline, CDR1 is ENHRY, CDR2 SYGVKD. This CDR3 has 15 amino acids.

The V call is TRBV28, the J call TRBJ2-2, with a possible D match to TRBD1 (5 bases). This CDR3 is built from 14 residues. The germline V gene encodes CDR1 MDHEN and CDR2 SYDVKM. The V and J ends lost 3 bases and 4 bases respectively, with 9 bases between them. The CDR3 loop is CASSFPTGTGELFF. The CDR3 coding sequence is TGTGCCAGCAGTTTCCCAACAGGCACCGGGGAGCTGTTTTTT. Full variable domain (missing parts from reference TRBV28 and TRBJ2-2): DVKVTQSSRYLVKRTGEKVFLECVQDMDHENMFWYRQDPGLGLRLIYFSYDVKMKEKGDIPEGYSVSREKKERFSLILESASTNQTSMYLCASSFPTGTGELFFGEGSRLTVL.

This clone was seen more than once but under ten times. The DNA of the CDR3 is TGTGCCAGTAGTAAAGCGGGAAGAAACACCGGGGAGCTGTTTTTT. As protein: CASSKAGRNTGELFF. The rearrangement links TRBV19 to TRBJ2-2, with 7 bases that match TRBD2. J gave up 2 bases and V 4 bases, and 4 bases lay outside the gene matches. CDR3 size: 15 residues. Germline V gene lookup returns CDR1 LNHDA and CDR2 SQIVND (reference sequence).

The count of this clone is one. The chain recombines TRBV7-9 with TRBJ2-5; D gene uncertain. The CDR3 sequence is 15 residues long. Germline CDR1 and CDR2: SEHNR and FQNEAQ (reference sequence). Trimming took 4 bases from V and 0 from J, leaving 12 bases between them. CDR3 residues: CASSSIGTNQETQYF. The CDR3 DNA sequence: TGTGCCAGCAGCTCAATCGGCACAAACCAAGAGACCCAGTACTTC. Using reference TRBV7-9 and TRBJ2-5 for the parts outside the CDR3, the full variable domain is DTGVSQNPRHKITKRGQNVTFRCDPISEHNRLYWYRQTLGQGPEFLTYFQNEAQLEKSRLLSDRFSAERPKGSFSTLEIQRTEQGDSAMYLCASSSIGTNQETQYFGPGTRLLVL.

This chain connects TRBV27 to TRBJ2-7; D perhaps matches TRBD2 (7 bases). Germline V gene lookup returns CDR1 MNHEY and CDR2 SMNVEV (reference sequence). There are 12 residues in the CDR3. V shed 2 bases and J shed 6 bases, with 8 bases lying between them. The chain's CDR3 is CASSLGGAEQYF. The DNA of the CDR3 is TGTGCCAGCAGTTTAGGGGGGGCCGAGCAGTACTTC.

The J gene is TRBJ2-3, the V gene TRBV28; 7 bases are shared with TRBD2. Unmatched junction bases numbered 11, after V lost 5 bases and J lost 3 bases. The CDR3 sequence is 16 residues long. Germline V CDR1 and CDR2: MDHEN, SYDVKM. The CDR3 nucleotides read TGTGCCAGCAGTGCCCCAGGACTAGTTCGTACAGATACGCAGTATTTT. This translates into CASSAPGLVRTDTQYF.

This sequence joins TRBV6-1 and TRBJ2-3; D remains unclear. The CDR3 loop spans 14 amino acids. V lost 2 bases and J lost 4, with 10 bases in between. The V gene's germline CDR1 is MNHNS and CDR2 SASEGT. This CDR3 reads CASSERGSPDTQYF. The CDR3 region has the DNA TGTGCCAGCAGTGAAAGAGGTTCCCCAGATACGCAGTATTTT.

The chain couples TRBV15 to TRBJ2-7, with TRBD1 matching 7 bases. The CDR3 sequence is 15 residues long. Germline trimming cut 1 base from V and 2 bases from J; bases unmatched to any gene: 5. Germline values: CDR1 LNHNV, CDR2 YYDKDF (reference sequence). The CDR3 loop is CATSRGQGPTYEQYF. The CDR3 DNA reads as TGTGCCACCAGCAGAGGACAGGGACCCACCTACGAGCAGTACTTC.